This T cell receptor beta chain was documented in a study of T-cell reconstitution after alpha-beta-depleted transplantation in children. Study results and caveats: Day-60 TCRbeta diversity that was high in some patients was derived from surviving recipient T cells and thymic progenitors. Counts and diversity of T cells one year after transplant came mostly from newly produced T cells.

This clonotype was recorded many times. The antigen is undetermined. A TCRbeta library incorporating unique molecular identifiers was prepared. A single record per CDR3 protein comes from TCRdb applying MiXCR to the PCR reads. The sample carries around 440,000 distinct CDR3 sequences, 15% to 20% recorded once. The sequencing used PBMCs, mostly from graft donor cells, collected 360 days after TCRalphabeta/CD19-depleted stem cell transplant. The sequence came from a boy under two years old who had a stem cell transplant for Wiskott-Aldrich syndrome, so the T cells may come from the graft donor.

The CDR3 spells CASSFRPPGSHEQYF. CDR3 sequence (DNA): TGTGCCAGCAGCTTTAGGCCTCCAGGGTCGCACGAGCAGTACTTC. The chain joins TRBV7-2 to TRBJ2-7; perhaps TRBD1 as D (5 bases). Per the germline V gene, CDR1 is SGHTA and CDR2 is FQGNSA. V shed 3 bases and J shed 5 bases, with 17 bases lying between them. This CDR3 region has 15 residues.